Following are 22 T cell receptor beta chains from one sample sequenced in a study of cytomegalovirus exposure and HLA in healthy donors. Amplification used 60 Vbeta primers and 13 Jbeta primers. The assay was immunoSEQ multiplex PCR, and TCRdb's table has in-frame clones only and misses some. The data hold about 98,000 clones, with about 81% observed a single time. Specimen: PBMCs. All receptors derive from a middle-aged man in good health and CMV-seronegative.

This clone has a handful of counts. V usage is TRBV29-1 and J usage is TRBJ1-4, with D perhaps matching TRBD1 (5 bases). The ends were cut back, 0 bases at V and 10 bases at J, with 18 bases in the middle. Germline CDR1 is SQVTM and CDR2 is ANQGSEA. CDR3 length: 15 amino acids. CDR3: CSVEDQAGLRGKLFF. The CDR3 DNA follows: TGCAGCGTTGAAGATCAAGCAGGGCTAAGGGGAAAACTGTTTTTT.

J is TRBJ2-7 and V is TRBV11-2; 9 nucleotides align to TRBD1. Germline CDR1 SGHAT, CDR2 FQNNGV. The CDR3 has 14 amino acids. After removal of 7 bases from V and 7 bases from J, the junction contained 11 bases not matched to a gene. The DNA for the CDR3 is TGTGCCAGCACCAGGGACAGGGTGTCGACTGAGCAGTACTTC. Translated, it gives CASTRDRVSTEQYF.

This chain links TRBV5-6 with TRBJ2-5; 8 nucleotides match TRBD2. Germline values: CDR1 SGHDT, CDR2 YYEEEE. The CDR3 is 16 residues long. V lost 0 bases, J lost 5 bases, and 9 bases stayed unmatched. The CDR3 DNA reads as TGTGCCAGCAGCTTGGGACGGGAGGGACTTGAGGAGACCCAGTACTTC. Amino acids: CASSLGREGLEETQYF.

The chain joins TRBV28 to TRBJ1-5; D is ambiguous. The CDR3 length is 11 residues. V gave up 5 bases and J gave up 4 bases, with 3 bases separating them. Germline CDR1 MDHEN, CDR2 SYDVKM. DNA for the CDR3: TGTGCCAGCAGTCCTAATCAGCCCCAGCATTTT. It encodes CASSPNQPQHF.

This clone was counted a few times. The chain joins TRBV5-4 to TRBJ1-4; D gene unclear. Germline V gives CDR1 SGHNT, CDR2 YYREEE (reference sequence). The V end was cut by 1 base, the J end by 7 bases, with 8 bases between. The CDR3 consists of 13 residues. CDR3 region: CASSLRGFEKLFF. CDR3 nucleotide sequence: TGTGCCAGCAGCTTGCGGGGATTTGAAAAACTGTTTTTT.

The rearrangement joins TRBV7-3 to TRBJ2-7, with TRBD2 identical over 9 bases. The V gene end was trimmed by 5 bases and the J gene end by 7 bases; junction bases not matched to a gene: 6. Germline loops: CDR1 SGHTA, CDR2 FQGTGA. There are 13 residues in the CDR3. The CDR3 sequence is CASSLGLAREQYF. In DNA, the CDR3 is TGTGCCAGCAGCCTCGGACTAGCGCGGGAGCAGTACTTC.

V and J are TRBV11-2 and TRBJ1-1; 8 positions agree with TRBD1. The V gene's germline CDR1 is SGHAT and CDR2 FQNNGV. J gave up 5 bases and V 6 bases, and 11 bases lay outside the gene matches. CDR3 length: 15 residues. CDR3 sequence reads: CASRSLQGVWTEAFF. The CDR3 coding sequence is TGTGCCAGCAGATCCCTACAGGGGGTCTGGACTGAAGCTTTCTTT.

The chain carries TRBV5-1 and TRBJ2-7, with TRBD2 matching over 14 bases. With 3 bases clipped from V and 6 bases from J, the junction kept 11 bases outside the gene matches. The CDR3 sequence is 17 residues long. The germline V gene encodes CDR1 SGHRS and CDR2 YFSETQ. In nucleotides, the CDR3 is TGCGCCAGCAGCTCCCGACTAGCGGGGGGGGCCTTCAGCGAGCAGTACTTC. Its protein is CASSSRLAGGAFSEQYF.

There are a few counts of this clone. The CDR3 DNA sequence: TGTGCCAGCAGCTCAACAGGCCCGGGCTACACCTTC. Translating it yields CASSSTGPGYTF. The V gene is TRBV7-9, the J gene TRBJ1-2, with D possibly TRBD1 on 5 matching bases. CDR1 and CDR2 (germline): SEHNR, FQNEAQ (reference sequence). V dropped 4 bases and J dropped 8 bases, with 11 bases sitting between them. The CDR3 length is 12 residues.

The CDR3 region has the DNA TGTGCCAGCAGCGCGGGACAGTACACAGATACGCAGTATTTT. Translated, it gives CASSAGQYTDTQYF. This chain joins TRBV5-4 and TRBJ2-3, with D perhaps matching TRBD1 (7 bases). The V end lost 4 bases, the J end lost 2 bases, and 11 bases lay between the germline ends. Per the germline V gene, CDR1 is SGHNT and CDR2 is YYREEE (reference sequence). The CDR3 spans 14 residues.

This chain links TRBV5-1 with TRBJ1-1; D not resolved. Trimming stripped 4 bases from V and 0 bases from J, with 13 bases between. This CDR3 region has 15 residues. Germline lookup yields CDR1 SGHRS and CDR2 YFSETQ. The DNA of the CDR3 is TGCGCCAGCAGCCCTGGACTAAGAATGAACACTGAAGCTTTCTTT. It is translated as CASSPGLRMNTEAFF. Combining the CDR3 with reference TRBV5-1 and TRBJ1-1 gives the whole variable domain KAGVTQTPRYLIKTRGQQVTLSCSPISGHRSVSWYQQTPGQGLQFLFEYFSETQRNKGNFPGRFSGRQFSNSRSEMNVSTLELGDSALYLCASSPGLRMNTEAFFGQGTRLTVV.

The V call is TRBV5-1, the J call TRBJ2-2, with D possibly TRBD1 on 6 matching bases. Germline V CDR1 and CDR2: SGHRS, YFSETQ. Trimming took off 4 bases at V and 3 bases at J, with 13 bases between the two ends. The CDR3 loop spans 15 amino acids. The CDR3 spells CASSLPDRDTGELFF. CDR3 nucleotide sequence: TGCGCCAGCAGCCTGCCGGACAGAGACACCGGGGAGCTGTTTTTT. Filled out from reference TRBV5-1 and TRBJ2-2, the complete variable domain reads KAGVTQTPRYLIKTRGQQVTLSCSPISGHRSVSWYQQTPGQGLQFLFEYFSETQRNKGNFPGRFSGRQFSNSRSEMNVSTLELGDSALYLCASSLPDRDTGELFFGEGSRLTVL.

V gene TRBV27 combines with J gene TRBJ1-4; D is unclear. The CDR3 spans 13 residues. CDR1 and CDR2 from the germline V gene are MNHEY and SMNVEV (reference sequence). Trimming pared 7 bases from V and 1 base from J, leaving 7 bases between. The CDR3 DNA reads as TGTGCCAGCATGGCAGAAACTAATGAAAAACTGTTTTTT. Protein sequence: CASMAETNEKLFF.

This clone was recorded once. CDR3 in DNA: TGTGCCAGCAGCCTCCTGCGCAGGGGACATGGCTACACCTTC. Translated, it gives CASSLLRRGHGYTF. This chain links TRBV7-2 with TRBJ1-2; maybe TRBD1 (6 bases). The CDR3 runs 14 residues. V was trimmed by 5 bases and J by 6 bases, leaving 16 bases between them. The germline V gene encodes CDR1 SGHTA and CDR2 FQGNSA.

The gene calls are TRBV7-9 and TRBJ2-6, with 8 bases that match TRBD1. The CDR3 is 18 residues long. Trimming at V came to 5 bases and at J to 0 bases, leaving 9 bases not matched to a gene. Germline V gene lookup returns CDR1 SEHNR and CDR2 FQNEAQ (reference sequence). In DNA, the CDR3 is TGTGCCAGCAGCCGCGGGGTGGGACAGGACTCTGGGGCCAACGTCCTGACTTTC. Protein product: CASSRGVGQDSGANVLTF.

J is TRBJ2-2 and V is TRBV7-3, with 7 bases lining up with TRBD2. CDR3 length: 15 residues. With 6 bases clipped from V and 8 bases from J, the junction kept 12 bases outside the gene matches. CDR1 and CDR2 from the germline V gene are SGHTA and FQGTGA. CDR3 nucleotides: TGTGCCAGCAGTCCGGCATGGGAGGGCTGGGGGGAGCTGTTTTTT. Encoded protein: CASSPAWEGWGELFF.

The CDR3 loop is CSVSGAGNTIYF. The DNA of the CDR3 is TGCAGCGTCTCAGGCGCTGGAAACACCATATATTTT. V and J are TRBV29-1 and TRBJ1-3, with D unresolved. From germline, CDR1 is SQVTM and CDR2 ANQGSEA. The CDR3 extends over 12 amino acids. Trimming left V 6 bases short and J 2 bases short, with 8 bases between.

The chain carries TRBV11-2 and TRBJ2-7; the D gene is possibly TRBD2 (6 bases). In germline, CDR1 is SGHAT, CDR2 FQNNGV. CDR3 length: 15 residues. The V end was cut by 0 bases, the J end by 3 bases, with 12 bases between. The CDR3 loop is CASSLETGDLYEQYF. The CDR3 bases are TGTGCCAGCAGCTTAGAAACGGGGGATCTCTACGAGCAGTACTTC.

The V call is TRBV19, the J call TRBJ1-5; D remains unclear. Germline-derived CDR1 and CDR2 are LNHDA and SQIVND (reference sequence). The CDR3 loop spans 11 amino acids. V dropped 6 bases and J dropped 4 bases, with 4 bases sitting between them. The CDR3, as DNA: TGTGCCAGTAGCAATAATCAGCCCCAGCATTTT. Translation: CASSNNQPQHF.

The chain has TRBV28 and TRBJ1-1; 8 nucleotides match TRBD1. CDR3 length: 16 residues. V trimming: 1 base; J trimming: 1 base; junction bases outside the gene matches: 5. Germline V gene lookup returns CDR1 MDHEN and CDR2 SYDVKM. The CDR3 protein is CASSLSRTGQNTEAFF. Here the CDR3 DNA reads TGTGCCAGCAGTTTATCACGGACAGGGCAGAACACTGAAGCTTTCTTT.

The chain employs TRBV7-6 and TRBJ1-3; D call uncertain. The CDR3 is 14 amino acids. V lost 3 bases to trimming and J lost 3 bases, with 9 bases between them. Germline CDR1 and CDR2: SGHVS and FNYEAQ. The CDR3 loop reads CASSLARFGNTIYF. CDR3 sequence (DNA): TGTGCCAGCAGCTTGGCCAGGTTTGGAAACACCATATATTTT.

CDR3 in DNA: TGTGCCAGCACCAAGGGTCCCGGACAGGCAAGAACGTATGGCTACACCTTC. Protein product: CASTKGPGQARTYGYTF. The chain uses TRBV5-4 and TRBJ1-2, with 7 bases aligning to TRBD1. Germline assignment: CDR1 SGHNT and CDR2 YYREEE (reference sequence). V lost 6 bases to trimming and J lost 5 bases; unmatched junction nucleotides: 19. The CDR3 extends over 17 amino acids.